Presented here are 8 T cell receptor beta chains from one specimen sequenced in a study of Graves' ophthalmopathy and Graves' hyperthyroidism (dated 2018 in TCRdb). The reads were generated on an Illumina HiSeq 2000. For repertoire sequencing, TCR beta CDR3 regions were amplified from RNA transcripts. The first round of RT-PCR was done with HTBI primers and the Qiagen OneStep RT-PCR kit, and was followed by a second round of multiplex PCR, then size selection and purification. TCRdb's own reprocessing of the public reads used fastp at Q25 and MiXCR and kept productive beta chains. Each entry merges the rows of one CDR3 protein and shows their most common DNA and genes. The sample table shows about 740,000 distinct CDR3 sequences, and 40% are seen once. About 40% of the sample is held by the ten biggest clonotypes. Input material: peripheral blood. These receptors were obtained from an adult man with Graves' ophthalmopathy.

To note about this clonotype: This could be a read error, since a much larger clone is one nucleotide away. The chain links TRBV5-6 to TRBJ1-5, with a weak D call TRBD1 (6 bases). This CDR3 region has 13 residues. Per the germline V gene, CDR1 is SGHDT and CDR2 is YYEEEE. The ends were cut back, 4 bases at V and 7 bases at J, with 12 bases in the middle. The CDR3 here is CASSGAGEQPQHF. CDR3 nucleotide sequence: TGTGCCAGCAGCGGGGCAGGGGAACAGCCCCAGCATTTT.

This clonotype appeared a few times. V and J are TRBV6-1 and TRBJ1-5; D remains unclear. Deletions cut 5 bases from V and 0 bases from J, with 11 bases between. Germline loops: CDR1 MNHNS, CDR2 SASEGT. The CDR3 contains 15 residues. The CDR3 DNA follows: TGTGCCAGCAGTTACTATGGCGGTAGCAATCAGCCCCAGCATTTT. Its protein is CASSYYGGSNQPQHF.

This sequence joins TRBV2 and TRBJ1-2; possibly TRBD1 for D (5 bases). The CDR3 loop spans 15 amino acids. V shed 5 bases and J shed 6 bases, with 19 bases lying between them. CDR1 is SNHLY and CDR2 is FYNNEI in the germline V gene. CDR3 protein: CASSFRTAGTDGYTF. CDR3 bases: TGTGCCAGCAGTTTTCGAACGGCAGGGACGGATGGCTACACCTTC.

The chain joins TRBV7-9 to TRBJ1-6, with D perhaps matching TRBD1 (5 bases). This CDR3 is 17 amino acids long. Germline CDR1 is SEHNR and CDR2 is FQNEAQ (reference sequence). Trimming shortened V by 3 bases and J by 2 bases, and 14 bases separated the two germline ends. This chain's CDR3 is CASSLGRGLPYNSPLHF. CDR3 nucleotides: TGTGCCAGCAGCTTGGGCCGGGGACTCCCCTATAATTCACCCCTCCACTTT.

The V call is TRBV6-6, the J call TRBJ1-4; the D is unclear. Trimming took off 6 bases at V and 7 bases at J, with 15 bases between the two ends. The CDR3 has 14 residues. Per germline, CDR1 MNHNY and CDR2 SVGAGI (reference sequence). The CDR3, as DNA: TGTGCCAGCAGGGCCCGGGCAGGACGTGAAAAACTGTTTTTT. This gives the protein CASRARAGREKLFF.

Comments on this clonotype: As the CDR3 is not closed by the conserved phenylalanine or tryptophan, this likely results from a read error. The DNA is omitted, as the CDR3 cannot be located on it reliably, and the CDR3 follows TCRdb's listing. The CDR3 region is CSVSRGLDY. The chain joins TRBV29-1 to TRBJ2-6; no DNA check was done on the table's D call, TRBD1. The CDR3 region is 9 residues in length, termini included. Germline V lookup: CDR1 SQVTM, CDR2 ANQGSEA.

As for this clonotype: A read error may produce the germline difference seen at one junction end. The rearrangement uses TRBV7-3 and TRBJ2-5; 7 bases map to TRBD2. The length of the CDR3 is 14 residues. CDR1 SGHTA and CDR2 FQGTGA come from the germline V gene. This chain's CDR3 is CASSLTSEQETQYF. Here the CDR3 DNA reads TGTGCCAGCAGTTTAACTAGCGAGCAAGAGACCCAGTACTTC.

The V gene is TRBV2, the J gene TRBJ1-2; the match to TRBD1 covers 7 bases. Per the germline V gene, CDR1 is SNHLY and CDR2 is FYNNEI. V was pared by 5 bases and J by 4 bases, with 10 bases of the junction left unmatched. The CDR3 is 15 amino acids. In DNA form, the CDR3 reads TGTGCCAGCAGTAACCGACAGGGAGGAGGCTATGGCTACACCTTC. Amino acids: CASSNRQGGGYGYTF.